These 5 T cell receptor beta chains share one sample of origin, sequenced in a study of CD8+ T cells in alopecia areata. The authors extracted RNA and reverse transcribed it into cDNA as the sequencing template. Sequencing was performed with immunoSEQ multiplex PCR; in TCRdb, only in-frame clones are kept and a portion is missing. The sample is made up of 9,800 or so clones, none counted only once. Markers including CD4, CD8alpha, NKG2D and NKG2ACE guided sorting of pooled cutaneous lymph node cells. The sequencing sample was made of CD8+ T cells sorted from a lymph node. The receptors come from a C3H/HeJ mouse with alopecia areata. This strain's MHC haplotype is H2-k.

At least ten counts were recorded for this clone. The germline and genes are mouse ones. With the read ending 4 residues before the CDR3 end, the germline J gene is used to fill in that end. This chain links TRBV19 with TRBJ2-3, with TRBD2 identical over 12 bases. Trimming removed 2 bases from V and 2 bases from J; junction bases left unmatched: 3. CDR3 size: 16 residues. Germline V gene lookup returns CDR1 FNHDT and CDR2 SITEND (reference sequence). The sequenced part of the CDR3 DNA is TGTGCCAGCAGTATGGGACTGGGGGGTTTTGCAGAA. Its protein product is CASSMGLGGFAE. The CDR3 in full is CASSMGLGGFAETLYF. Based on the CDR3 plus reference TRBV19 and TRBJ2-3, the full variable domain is GGIITQTPKFLIGQEGQKLTLKCQQNFNHDTMYWYRQDSGKGLRLIYYSITENDLQKGDLSEGYDASREKKSSFSLTVTSAQKNEMAVFLCASSMGLGGFAETLYFGSGTRLTVL.

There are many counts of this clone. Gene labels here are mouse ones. The CDR3 protein is CAWSPPQNYAEQFF. The part of the CDR3 DNA that was read is TGTGCCTGGAGTCCCCCGCAGAACTATGCT. The V call is TRBV31, the J call TRBJ2-1; D gene uncertain. With the read ending 4 residues before the CDR3 end, the germline J gene is used to fill in that end. V was trimmed by 1 base and J by 1 base, leaving 8 bases between them. This CDR3 has 14 residues. The V gene's germline CDR1 is GKSSPN and CDR2 SITVG. The variable domain in full, completed from reference TRBV31 and TRBJ2-1, reads AQTIHQWPVAEIKAVGSPLSLGCTIKGKSSPNLYWYWQATGGTLQQLFYSITVGQVESVVQLNLSASRPKDDQFILSTEKLLLSHSGFYLCAWSPPQNYAEQFFGPGTRLTVL.

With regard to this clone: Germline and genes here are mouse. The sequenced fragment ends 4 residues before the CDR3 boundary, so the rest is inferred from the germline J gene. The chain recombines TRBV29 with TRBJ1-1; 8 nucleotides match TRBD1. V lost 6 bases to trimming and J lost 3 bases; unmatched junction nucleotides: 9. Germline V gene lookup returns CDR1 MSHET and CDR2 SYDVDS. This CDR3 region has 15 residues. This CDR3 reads CASSPGGAGDTEVFF. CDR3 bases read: TGTGCTAGCAGCCCAGGGGGCGCGGGGGACACA.

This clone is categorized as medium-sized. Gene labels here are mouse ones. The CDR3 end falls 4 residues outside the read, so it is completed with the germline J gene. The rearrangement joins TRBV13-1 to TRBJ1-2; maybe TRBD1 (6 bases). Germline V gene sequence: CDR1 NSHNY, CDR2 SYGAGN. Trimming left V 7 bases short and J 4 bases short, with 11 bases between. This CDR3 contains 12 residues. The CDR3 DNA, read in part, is TGTGCCAGCCTGGGGGCAGGCTCC. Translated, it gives CASLGAGS. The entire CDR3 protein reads CASLGAGSDYTF.

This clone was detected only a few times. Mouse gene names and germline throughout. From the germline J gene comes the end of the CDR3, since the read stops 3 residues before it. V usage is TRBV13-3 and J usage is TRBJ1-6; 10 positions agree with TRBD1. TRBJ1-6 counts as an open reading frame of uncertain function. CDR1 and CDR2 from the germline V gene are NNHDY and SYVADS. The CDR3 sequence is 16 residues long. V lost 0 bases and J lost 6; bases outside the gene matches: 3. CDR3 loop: CASSDEGQGFNSPLYF. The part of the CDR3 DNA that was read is TGTGCCAGCAGTGATGAGGGACAGGGGTTTAATTCGCCC.